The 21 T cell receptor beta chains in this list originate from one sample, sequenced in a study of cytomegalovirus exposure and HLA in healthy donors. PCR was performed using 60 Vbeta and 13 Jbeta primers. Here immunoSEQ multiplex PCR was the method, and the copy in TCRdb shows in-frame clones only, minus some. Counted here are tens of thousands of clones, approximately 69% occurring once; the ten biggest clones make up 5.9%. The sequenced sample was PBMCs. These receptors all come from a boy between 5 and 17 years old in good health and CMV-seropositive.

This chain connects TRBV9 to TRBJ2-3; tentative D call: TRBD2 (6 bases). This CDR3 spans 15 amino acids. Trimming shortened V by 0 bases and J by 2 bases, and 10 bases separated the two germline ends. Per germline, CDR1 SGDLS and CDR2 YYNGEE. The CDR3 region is CASSVVPGVTDTQYF. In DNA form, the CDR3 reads TGTGCCAGCAGCGTAGTTCCGGGAGTCACAGATACGCAGTATTTT.

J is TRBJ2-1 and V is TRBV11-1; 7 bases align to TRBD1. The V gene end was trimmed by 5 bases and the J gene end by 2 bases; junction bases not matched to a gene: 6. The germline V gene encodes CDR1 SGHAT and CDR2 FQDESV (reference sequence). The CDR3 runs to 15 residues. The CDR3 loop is CASSAYRGPYNEQFF. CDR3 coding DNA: TGTGCCAGCAGCGCCTACAGGGGTCCCTACAATGAGCAGTTCTTC.

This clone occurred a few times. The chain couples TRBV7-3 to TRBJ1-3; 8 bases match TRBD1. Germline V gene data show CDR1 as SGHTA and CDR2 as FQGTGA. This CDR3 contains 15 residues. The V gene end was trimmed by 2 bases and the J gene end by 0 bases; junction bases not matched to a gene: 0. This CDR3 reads CASSLGQGSGNTIYF. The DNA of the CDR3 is TGTGCCAGCAGCTTAGGACAGGGCTCTGGAAACACCATATATTTT.

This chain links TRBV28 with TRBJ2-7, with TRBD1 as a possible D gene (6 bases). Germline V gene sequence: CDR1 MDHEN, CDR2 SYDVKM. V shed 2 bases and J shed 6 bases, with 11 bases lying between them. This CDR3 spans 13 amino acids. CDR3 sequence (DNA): TGTGCCAGCAGTTTACGGTCAGGGGCCGAGCAGTACTTC. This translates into CASSLRSGAEQYF. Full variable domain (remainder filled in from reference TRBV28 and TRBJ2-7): DVKVTQSSRYLVKRTGEKVFLECVQDMDHENMFWYRQDPGLGLRLIYFSYDVKMKEKGDIPEGYSVSREKKERFSLILESASTNQTSMYLCASSLRSGAEQYFGPGTRLTVT.

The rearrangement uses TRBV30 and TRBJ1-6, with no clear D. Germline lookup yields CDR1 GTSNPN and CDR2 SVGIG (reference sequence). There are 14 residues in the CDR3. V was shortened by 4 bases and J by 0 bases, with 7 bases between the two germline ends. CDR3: CAWTPSSYNSPLHF. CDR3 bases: TGTGCCTGGACACCGAGCTCCTATAATTCACCCCTCCACTTT. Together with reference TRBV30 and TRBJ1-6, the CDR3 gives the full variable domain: SQTIHQWPATLVQPVGSPLSLECTVEGTSNPNLYWYRQAAGRGLQLLFYSVGIGQISSEVPQNLSASRPQDRQFILSSKKLLLSDSGFYLCAWTPSSYNSPLHFGNGTRLTVT.

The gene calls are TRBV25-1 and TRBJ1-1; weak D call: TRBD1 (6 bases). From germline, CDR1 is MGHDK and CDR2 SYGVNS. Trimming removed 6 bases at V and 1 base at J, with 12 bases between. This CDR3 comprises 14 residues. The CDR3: CASRREGENTEAFF. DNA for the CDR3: TGTGCCAGCAGGAGGGAGGGGGAGAACACTGAAGCTTTCTTT.

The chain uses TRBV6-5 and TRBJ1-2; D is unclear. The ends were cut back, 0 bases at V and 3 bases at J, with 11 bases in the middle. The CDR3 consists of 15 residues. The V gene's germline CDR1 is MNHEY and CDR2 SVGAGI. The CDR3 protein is CASSYSNPVYYGYTF. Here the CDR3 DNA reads TGTGCCAGCAGTTACTCGAATCCAGTTTACTATGGCTACACCTTC.

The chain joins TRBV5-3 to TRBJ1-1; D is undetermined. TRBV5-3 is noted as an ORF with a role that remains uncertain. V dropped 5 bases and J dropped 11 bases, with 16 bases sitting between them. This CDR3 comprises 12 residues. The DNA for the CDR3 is TGTGCCAGAAGTGGCAGCGAACTCGATGCTTTCTTT. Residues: CARSGSELDAFF.

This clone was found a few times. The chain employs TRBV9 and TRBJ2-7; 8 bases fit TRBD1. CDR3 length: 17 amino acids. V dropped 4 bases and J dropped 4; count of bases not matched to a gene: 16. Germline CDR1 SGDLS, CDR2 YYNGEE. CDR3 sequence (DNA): TGTGCCAGCAGCATTACTGCCGGGACAGGACTTATTTACGAGCAGTACTTC. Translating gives CASSITAGTGLIYEQYF.

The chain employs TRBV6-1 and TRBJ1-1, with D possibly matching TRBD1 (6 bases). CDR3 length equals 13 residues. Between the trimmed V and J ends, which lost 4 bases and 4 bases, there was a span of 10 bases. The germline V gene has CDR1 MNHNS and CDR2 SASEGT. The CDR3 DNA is TGTGCCAGCAGTGGGGACATCGCCACTGAAGCTTTCTTT. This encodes CASSGDIATEAFF.

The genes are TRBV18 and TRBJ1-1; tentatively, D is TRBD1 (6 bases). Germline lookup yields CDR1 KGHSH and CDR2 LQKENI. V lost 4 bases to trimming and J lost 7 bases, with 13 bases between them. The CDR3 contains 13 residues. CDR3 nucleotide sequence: TGTGCCAGCTCACTTAATCGACAGGATGAAGCTTTCTTT. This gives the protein CASSLNRQDEAFF.

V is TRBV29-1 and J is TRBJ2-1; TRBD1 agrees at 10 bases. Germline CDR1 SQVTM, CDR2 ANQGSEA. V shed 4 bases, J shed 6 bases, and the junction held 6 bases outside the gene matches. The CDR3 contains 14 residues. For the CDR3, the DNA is TGCAGCGTTGTTTCGGGACAGGGGCGCAATGAGCAGTTCTTC. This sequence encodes CSVVSGQGRNEQFF.

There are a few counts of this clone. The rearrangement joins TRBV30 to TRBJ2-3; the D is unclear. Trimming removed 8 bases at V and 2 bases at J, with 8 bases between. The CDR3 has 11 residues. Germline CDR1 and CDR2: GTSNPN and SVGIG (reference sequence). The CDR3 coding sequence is TGTGCCGCAGAATACACAGATACGCAGTATTTT. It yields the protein CAAEYTDTQYF.

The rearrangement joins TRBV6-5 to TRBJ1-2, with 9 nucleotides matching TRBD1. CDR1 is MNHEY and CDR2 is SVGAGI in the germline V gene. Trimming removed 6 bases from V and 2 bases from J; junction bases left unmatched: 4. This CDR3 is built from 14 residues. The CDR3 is CASRKQGANYGYTF. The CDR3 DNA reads TGTGCCAGCAGAAAACAGGGGGCGAACTATGGCTACACCTTC.

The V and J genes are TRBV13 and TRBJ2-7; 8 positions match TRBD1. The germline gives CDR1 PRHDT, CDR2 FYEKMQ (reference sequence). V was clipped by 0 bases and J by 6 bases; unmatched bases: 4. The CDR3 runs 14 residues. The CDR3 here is CASSLGTGVREQYF. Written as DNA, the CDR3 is TGTGCCAGCAGCTTAGGGACAGGGGTTCGCGAGCAGTACTTC.

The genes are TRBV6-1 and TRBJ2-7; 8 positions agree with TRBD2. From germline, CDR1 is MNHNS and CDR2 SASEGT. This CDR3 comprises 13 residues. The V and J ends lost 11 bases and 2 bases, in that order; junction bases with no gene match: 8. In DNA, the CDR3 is TGTGCCCTCGGGGGGGCACAAACCTACGAGCAGTACTTC. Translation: CALGGAQTYEQYF.

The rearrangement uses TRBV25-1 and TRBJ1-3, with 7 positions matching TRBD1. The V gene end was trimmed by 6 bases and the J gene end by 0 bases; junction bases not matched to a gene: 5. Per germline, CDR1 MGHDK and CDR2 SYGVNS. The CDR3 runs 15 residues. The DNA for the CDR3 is TGTGCCAGCAGCCTAGGACAGGACTCTGGAAACACCATATATTTT. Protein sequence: CASSLGQDSGNTIYF.

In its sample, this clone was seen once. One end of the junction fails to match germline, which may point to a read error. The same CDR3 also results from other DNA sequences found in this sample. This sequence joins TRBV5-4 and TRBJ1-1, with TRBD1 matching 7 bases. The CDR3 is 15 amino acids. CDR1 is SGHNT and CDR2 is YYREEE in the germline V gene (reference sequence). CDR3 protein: CASSPRQGVDTEAFF. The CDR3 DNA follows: TGTGCCAGCAGCCCGAGACAGGGCGTCGACACTGAAGCTTTTTTT. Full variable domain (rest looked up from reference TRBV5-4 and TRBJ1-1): ETGVTQSPTHLIKTRGQQVTLRCSSQSGHNTVSWYQQALGQGPQFIFQYYREEENGRGNFPPRFSGLQFPNYSSELNVNALELDDSALYLCASSPRQGVDTEAFFGQGTRLTVV.

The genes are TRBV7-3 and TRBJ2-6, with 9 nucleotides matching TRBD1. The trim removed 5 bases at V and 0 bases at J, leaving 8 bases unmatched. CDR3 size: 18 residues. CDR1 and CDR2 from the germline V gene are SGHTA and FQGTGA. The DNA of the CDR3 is TGTGCCAGCAGCCCGGACAGGGGACTACCCTCTGGGGCCAACGTCCTGACTTTC. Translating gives CASSPDRGLPSGANVLTF.

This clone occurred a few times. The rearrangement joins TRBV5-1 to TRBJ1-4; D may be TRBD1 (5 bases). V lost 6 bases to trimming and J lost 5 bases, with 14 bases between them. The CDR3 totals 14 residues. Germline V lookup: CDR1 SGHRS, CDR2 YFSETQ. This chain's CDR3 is CASTQGSRNEKLFF. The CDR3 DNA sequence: TGCGCCAGCACCCAGGGTTCCCGGAATGAAAAACTGTTTTTT.

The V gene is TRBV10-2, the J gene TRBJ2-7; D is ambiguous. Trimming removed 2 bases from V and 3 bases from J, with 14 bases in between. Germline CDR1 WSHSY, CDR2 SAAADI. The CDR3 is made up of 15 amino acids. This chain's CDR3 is CASSEAATYHYEQYF. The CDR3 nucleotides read TGCGCCAGCAGTGAGGCGGCCACATACCACTACGAGCAGTACTTC.